This T cell receptor beta chain was observed in a study of T cells in Graves' hyperthyroidism and ophthalmopathy. The CDR3 totals 16 residues. With 8 bases clipped from V and 3 bases from J, the junction kept 15 bases outside the gene matches. CDR1 is SEHNR, CDR2 FQNEAQ, per germline (reference sequence). Researchers took RNA transcripts and amplified the TCR beta CDR3 regions from them. When the TCR CDR3 underwent first-round RT-PCR, the HTBI primer set was used. MiXCR, run by TCRdb on the multiplex PCR reads, gives a single entry per CDR3 protein. Of approximately 330,000 distinct CDR3 sequences in the sample, around 23% are singletons; the top ten hold around half. This clonotype occurred many times.

J is TRBJ2-7 and V is TRBV7-9; 8 nucleotides align to TRBD2. This sequence was found in a woman between 50 and 59 years old with Graves' hyperthyroidism. Sequencing used blood. The CDR3 sequence: CASEDGAGGQNYEQYF. The CDR3 DNA sequence: TGTGCCAGCGAGGACGGCGCGGGAGGACAGAACTACGAGCAGTACTTC.